Shown below are 7 T cell receptor beta chains from a single sample sequenced in a study of cytomegalovirus exposure and HLA in healthy donors. A multiplex PCR was run with 60 Vbeta primers and 13 Jbeta primers. Data came from immunoSEQ multiplex PCR; TCRdb stores just in-frame clones and leaves some out. The table lists about 99,000 clones, approximately 64% of them singletons, with more than 3% in the top ten. Material for sequencing was PBMCs. The origin of the receptors is a woman in her 50s in good health and CMV-seronegative.

V usage is TRBV7-8 and J usage is TRBJ2-1; D may be TRBD2 (7 bases). V was trimmed by 6 bases and J by 1 base, leaving 16 bases between them. This CDR3 has 16 amino acids. Looked up from germline, CDR1 is SGHVS and CDR2 is FQNEAQ. This CDR3 is CASSYGGRGSYNEQFF. CDR3 bases: TGTGCCAGCAGTTATGGTGGGAGGGGGTCCTACAATGAGCAGTTCTTC.

This clone was counted a single time. The rearrangement joins TRBV18 to TRBJ2-3, with D maybe TRBD2 (6 bases). CDR1 and CDR2 (germline): KGHSH, LQKENI. The CDR3 length is 14 residues. V dropped 3 bases and J dropped 4 bases, with 11 bases sitting between them. The CDR3 sequence is CASSPQLASDTQYF. The CDR3 nucleotides read TGTGCCAGCTCACCCCAACTAGCTTCAGATACGCAGTATTTT.

This chain connects TRBV29-1 to TRBJ1-1, with a possible D match to TRBD1 (5 bases). V lost 2 bases to trimming and J lost 5 bases, with 18 bases between them. The CDR3 runs to 15 residues. Germline V gene data show CDR1 as SQVTM and CDR2 as ANQGSEA. The CDR3: CSVETPGGMRTEAFF. CDR3 sequence (DNA): TGCAGCGTTGAAACCCCCGGGGGAATGAGGACTGAAGCTTTCTTT.

The chain recombines TRBV6-5 with TRBJ2-3; TRBD1 aligns across 8 bases. The V and J ends lost 6 bases and 1 base, in that order; junction bases with no gene match: 3. The germline V gene has CDR1 MNHEY and CDR2 SVGAGI. This CDR3 region has 14 residues. The CDR3: CASSRGQGTDTQYF. CDR3 nucleotides: TGTGCCAGCAGCCGGGGACAGGGCACAGATACGCAGTATTTT.

In its sample, this clone was seen a few times. The chain links TRBV13 to TRBJ2-1; 12 bases are a match to TRBD2. V shed 5 bases, J shed 6 bases, and the junction held 8 bases outside the gene matches. Germline lookup yields CDR1 PRHDT and CDR2 FYEKMQ (reference sequence). There are 16 residues in the CDR3. The CDR3 sequence is CASSTYLAGGPNEQFF. The CDR3 DNA follows: TGTGCCAGCAGCACCTATCTAGCGGGAGGGCCCAATGAGCAGTTCTTC.

The gene calls are TRBV27 and TRBJ2-5, with a possible D match to TRBD2 (7 bases). This CDR3 region has 15 residues. Germline loops: CDR1 MNHEY, CDR2 SMNVEV (reference sequence). Trimming cost V 3 bases and J 1 base, with 12 bases left between them. The CDR3 loop reads CASSFAGAFQETQYF. The CDR3, as DNA: TGTGCCAGCAGTTTTGCGGGGGCGTTCCAAGAGACCCAGTACTTC.

This chain links TRBV29-1 with TRBJ1-2; weak D call: TRBD1 (5 bases). The CDR3 runs 11 residues. Germline CDR1 reads SQVTM; CDR2 reads ANQGSEA. Trimming took off 3 bases at V and 6 bases at J, with 8 bases between the two ends. CDR3 loop: CSVEVRDGYTF. DNA for the CDR3: TGCAGCGTTGAGGTCAGGGATGGCTACACCTTC.